The clone carrying this T cell receptor (beta chain) was observed many times. TCRdb re-derived calls from the RT-PCR reads in MiXCR, one entry per CDR3 protein. The sample yields 550,000 to 750,000 distinct CDR3 sequences, around 14% seen once. Germline CDR1 DFQATT, CDR2 SNEGSKA (reference sequence). Unmatched junction bases numbered 6, after V lost 3 bases and J lost 3 bases. CDR3 length: 14 amino acids. The sequenced sample was memory CD4+ T cells from blood. The V call is TRBV20-1, the J call TRBJ2-5; TRBD2 agrees at 8 bases. The source is a female donor in good health, serving as a healthy control. The CDR3 protein is CSASSGILKETQYF. CDR3 in DNA: TGCAGTGCTAGTAGCGGGATCTTGAAAGAGACCCAGTACTTC.